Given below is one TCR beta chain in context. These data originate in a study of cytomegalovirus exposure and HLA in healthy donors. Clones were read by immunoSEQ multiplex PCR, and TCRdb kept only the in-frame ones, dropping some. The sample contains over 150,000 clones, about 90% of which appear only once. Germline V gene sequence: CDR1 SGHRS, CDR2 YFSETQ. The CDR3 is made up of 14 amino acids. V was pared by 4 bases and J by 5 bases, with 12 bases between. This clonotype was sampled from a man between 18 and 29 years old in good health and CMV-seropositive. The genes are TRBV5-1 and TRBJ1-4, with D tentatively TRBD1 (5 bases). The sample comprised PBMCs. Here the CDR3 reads CASSPAGRNEKLFF. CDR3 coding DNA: TGCGCCAGCAGCCCGGCGGGGCGAAATGAAAAACTGTTTTTT.